These T cell receptor beta chains were read from a single sample in a study of cytomegalovirus exposure and HLA in healthy donors. Clones were sequenced by immunoSEQ multiplex PCR, and TCRdb holds only the in-frame ones, with some missing. Here the sample spans about 240,000 clones, approximately 78% being singletons. Sample: PBMCs. All receptors derive from a boy aged 5-17 years in good health and CMV-seronegative. Both conserved end residues are part of each CDR3.

J gene | V gene | CDR3 protein
TRBJ2-1 | TRBV2 | CASSEGGRSSYNEQFF
TRBJ2-1 | TRBV29-1 | CSVGRGDNEQFF
TRBJ2-5 | TRBV2 | CASWGLQETQYF
TRBJ1-2 | TRBV2 | CASSQGALRYGYTF
TRBJ1-2 | TRBV5-6 | CASSLAGGPRNNYGYTF
TRBJ2-7 | TRBV7-8 | CASRPTKESYEQYF
TRBJ1-5 | TRBV4-1 | CASSQDGDQPQHF
TRBJ1-4 | TRBV9 | CASSVVREDEKLFF
TRBJ2-1 | TRBV6-6 | CASSWGGRDINEQFF
TRBJ1-6 | TRBV6-4 | CASSEQGPGGSPLHF
TRBJ2-1 | TRBV16 | CASSPAALYEQFF
TRBJ2-3 | TRBV6-1 | CASSEQGDTQYF
TRBJ1-2 | TRBV6-1 | CASAPRNDYGYTF
TRBJ1-4 | TRBV5-1 | CASSFQERNEKLFF
TRBJ2-5 | TRBV7-3 | CASSNPGGRETQYF
TRBJ1-2 | TRBV4-1 | CASSPNTGVNLSGTF
TRBJ2-2 | TRBV2 | CASSEAPDTGELFF
TRBJ1-5 | TRBV4-1 | CASSQEPGAGRAQHF
TRBJ1-2 | TRBV18 | CASSSDSNYGYTF
TRBJ2-1 | TRBV10-2 | CASRAGSAGWGEQFF
TRBJ1-2 | TRBV5-6 | CASSPAGGPRGYTF
TRBJ2-1 | TRBV29-1 | CSVEDPGTGGTSEQFF
TRBJ2-5 | TRBV30 | CAWSGLAGVSQYF
TRBJ1-1 | TRBV5-1 | CASRRGTQAGTEAFF
TRBJ2-1 | TRBV11-3 | CASSSRWSDSHYNEQFF
TRBJ1-1 | TRBV29-1 | CSVNTVNTEAFF
TRBJ2-2 | TRBV7-6 | CASSLLANTGELFF
TRBJ2-7 | TRBV19 | CASSIRVAGTYEQYF
TRBJ1-1 | TRBV11-2 | CASSLGPLNTEAFF
TRBJ2-7 | TRBV10-3 | CAISESREQYF
TRBJ2-2 | TRBV7-2 | CASRASGSRNTGELFF
TRBJ1-4 | TRBV5-1 | CASSAGQGNEKLFF
TRBJ2-3 | TRBV27 | CASSLSNRGSEGDTQYF
TRBJ1-5 | TRBV5-6 | CASSLRGSNQPQHF
TRBJ2-7 | TRBV7-2 | CASSLSPTYNYEQYF
TRBJ2-7 | TRBV18 | CASSPGLAGGGEQYF
TRBJ2-7 | TRBV11-3 | CASSLETRITAYEQYF
TRBJ1-5 | TRBV5-8 | CASSLDPAAAGGQPQHF
TRBJ1-1 | TRBV29-1 | CSVVLKGPGKAFF
TRBJ2-7 | TRBV29-1 | CSVGERGEQYF
TRBJ1-3 | TRBV13 | CASRNVGGSSGNTIYF
TRBJ1-3 | TRBV6-1 | CASSDRTGGSGNTIYF
TRBJ2-1 | TRBV5-4 | CASSISSGGANEQFF
TRBJ1-2 | TRBV30 | CAWGGAYGYTF
TRBJ1-1 | TRBV7-8 | CASSLDRNTEAFF